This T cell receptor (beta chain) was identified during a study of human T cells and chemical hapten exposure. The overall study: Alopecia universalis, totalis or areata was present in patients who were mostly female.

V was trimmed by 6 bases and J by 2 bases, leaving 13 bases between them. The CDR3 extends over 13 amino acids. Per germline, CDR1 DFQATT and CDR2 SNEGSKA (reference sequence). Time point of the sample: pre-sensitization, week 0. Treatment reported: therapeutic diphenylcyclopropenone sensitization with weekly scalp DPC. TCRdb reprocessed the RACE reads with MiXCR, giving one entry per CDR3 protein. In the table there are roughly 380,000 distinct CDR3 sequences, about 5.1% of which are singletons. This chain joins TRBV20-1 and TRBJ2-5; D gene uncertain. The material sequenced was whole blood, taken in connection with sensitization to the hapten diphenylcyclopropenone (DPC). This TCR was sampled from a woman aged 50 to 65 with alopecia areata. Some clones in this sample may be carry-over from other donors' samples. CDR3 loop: CSATTELQETQYF. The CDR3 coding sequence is TGCAGTGCAACGACTGAGCTGCAAGAGACCCAGTACTTC.